These 20 T cell receptor beta chains were sequenced from one sample in a study of blood T cell repertoires in COVID-19. This table comes from immunoSEQ multiplex PCR, and its TCRdb copy is limited to in-frame clones, with some not included. The profile shows over 85,000 clones, over 75% of them singletons. The sequencing input was peripheral blood. These receptors all stem from a woman older than 75 with active or convalescent COVID-19.

The chain links TRBV10-3 to TRBJ1-1, with 9 bases that match TRBD1. Germline V gene data show CDR1 as ENHRY and CDR2 as SYGVKD. Losses at the gene ends were 5 bases for V and 7 bases for J; bases not matched to a gene: 11. The CDR3 has 15 amino acids. CDR3 loop: CAISKGQGLKNEAFF. The DNA for the CDR3 is TGTGCCATCAGTAAGGGACAGGGACTTAAGAATGAAGCTTTCTTT.

This chain joins TRBV29-1 and TRBJ2-3; 7 nucleotides align to TRBD2. Per germline, CDR1 SQVTM and CDR2 ANQGSEA. The CDR3 is 13 amino acids. Trimming at V came to 8 bases and at J to 4 bases, leaving 9 bases not matched to a gene. The CDR3: CSSLLAGADTQYF. The DNA of the CDR3 is TGCAGCTCCCTCTTGGCGGGAGCAGATACGCAGTATTTT.

The chain has TRBV2 and TRBJ1-5, with 7 bases fitting TRBD1. The V and J ends lost 2 bases and 1 base, in that order; junction bases with no gene match: 8. There are 17 residues in the CDR3. From germline, CDR1 is SNHLY and CDR2 FYNNEI. As DNA, the CDR3 is TGTGCCAGCAGTGAATTTCGCTTGACAGGGAGCAATCAGCCCCAGCATTTT. This gives the protein CASSEFRLTGSNQPQHF.

The chain carries TRBV7-2 and TRBJ2-2; 10 bases map to TRBD1. The V segment lost 5 bases and the J segment 5 bases; nucleotides outside the gene matches: 5. CDR3 length: 15 amino acids. Germline CDR1 reads SGHTA; CDR2 reads FQGNSA. CDR3 protein: CASSPRTGGTGELFF. The CDR3, as DNA: TGTGCCAGCAGCCCGAGGACAGGGGGTACCGGGGAGCTGTTTTTT.

In regard to this clone: This specimen includes other DNA sequences encoding the same CDR3. This rearrangement joins TRBV7-2 to TRBJ2-7, with D possibly TRBD2 on 5 matching bases. The CDR3 runs 13 residues. V was cut by 5 bases and J by 3 bases, with 11 bases left in between. CDR1 is SGHTA, CDR2 FQGNSA, per germline. The CDR3: CASSPGLVYEQYF. In DNA, the CDR3 is TGTGCCAGCAGCCCCGGACTGGTCTACGAGCAGTACTTC. The whole variable domain, filled in from reference TRBV7-2 and TRBJ2-7, reads GAGVSQSPSNKVTEKGKDVELRCDPISGHTALYWYRQSLGQGLEFLIYFQGNSAPDKSGLPSDRFSAERTGGSVSTLTIQRTQQEDSAVYLCASSPGLVYEQYFGPGTRLTVT.

The chain couples TRBV9 to TRBJ2-7, with TRBD2 matching over 10 bases. Germline V gives CDR1 SGDLS, CDR2 YYNGEE. V was pared by 4 bases and J by 3 bases, with 13 bases of the junction left unmatched. The CDR3 extends over 17 amino acids. The CDR3 sequence: CASSRSVGASGSYEQYF. In nucleotides, the CDR3 is TGTGCCAGCAGCCGATCGGTGGGGGCTAGCGGGAGCTACGAGCAGTACTTC.

The chain employs TRBV5-1 and TRBJ2-7; TRBD1 aligns across 7 bases. The CDR3 is 16 amino acids. The germline gives CDR1 SGHRS, CDR2 YFSETQ. The junction had 9 bases not matched to a gene; V was cut back by 1 base and J by 2 bases. The CDR3 region is CASSLTTGVRTYEQYF. The CDR3 region has the DNA TGCGCCAGCAGCTTGACCACAGGGGTCAGAACCTACGAGCAGTACTTC.

The V gene is TRBV30, the J gene TRBJ1-3; tentative D call: TRBD1 (5 bases). V was cut by 5 bases and J by 8 bases, with 13 bases left in between. From germline, CDR1 is GTSNPN and CDR2 SVGIG (reference sequence). This CDR3 has 12 amino acids. The CDR3 DNA is TGTGCCTGGGCCGTACAGGCGGACACCATATATTTT. It specifies CAWAVQADTIYF.

The gene calls are TRBV6-5 and TRBJ2-7; TRBD2 aligns across 11 bases. V gave up 5 bases and J gave up 2 bases; unmatched junction bases: 2. The germline V gene has CDR1 MNHEY and CDR2 SVGAGI. There are 14 residues in the CDR3. As DNA, the CDR3 is TGTGCCAGCAGTCTACTAGCGGGAGCCTACGAGCAGTACTTC. Translation: CASSLLAGAYEQYF.

This clone was picked up a small number of times. V and J are TRBV19 and TRBJ2-6, with 10 nucleotides matching TRBD1. The CDR3 runs 15 residues. V lost 5 bases to trimming and J lost 4 bases; unmatched junction nucleotides: 2. Germline CDR1 LNHDA, CDR2 SQIVND (reference sequence). The CDR3 spells CASSGQGVGANVLTF. In DNA form, the CDR3 reads TGTGCCAGTAGTGGACAGGGGGTAGGGGCCAACGTCCTGACTTTC.

This chain connects TRBV5-1 to TRBJ2-4; D is perhaps TRBD1 (6 bases). Per the germline V gene, CDR1 is SGHRS and CDR2 is YFSETQ. This CDR3 is 16 amino acids long. V was trimmed by 2 bases and J by 1 base, leaving 13 bases between them. The CDR3 DNA reads as TGCGCCAGCAGCTTTGAACAGGGTCTTGCCAAAAACATTCAGTACTTC. Encoded protein: CASSFEQGLAKNIQYF.

This sequence joins TRBV28 and TRBJ2-1; a weak D match, TRBD2 (5 bases). The CDR3 spans 13 residues. In germline, CDR1 is MDHEN, CDR2 SYDVKM. V was shortened by 5 bases and J by 3 bases, with 8 bases between the two germline ends. The CDR3 region has the DNA TGTGCCAGCAGTCTAGCAGACTACAATGAGCAGTTCTTC. It specifies CASSLADYNEQFF.

J is TRBJ2-7 and V is TRBV7-9, with a tentative D call TRBD1 (6 bases). The CDR3 has 15 residues. V was clipped by 5 bases and J by 2 bases, with 16 bases between them. Per the germline V gene, CDR1 is SEHNR and CDR2 is FQNEAQ (reference sequence). The CDR3 DNA is TGTGCCAGCAGCCACGCAGGGGAAGGGACCTACGAGCAGTACTTC. It is translated as CASSHAGEGTYEQYF.

This clone was seen more than once but under ten times. The rearrangement links TRBV5-6 to TRBJ1-5; D unclear. Trimming took 2 bases from V and 7 from J, leaving 7 bases between them. Germline V gene lookup returns CDR1 SGHDT and CDR2 YYEEEE. The CDR3 sequence is 12 residues long. The CDR3 is CASSLPGQPQHF. As DNA, the CDR3 is TGTGCCAGCAGCTTACCCGGGCAGCCCCAGCATTTT.

J is TRBJ2-2 and V is TRBV7-3; 12 bases agree with TRBD2. Germline V gives CDR1 SGHTA, CDR2 FQGTGA. V lost 4 bases and J lost 4; bases outside the gene matches: 1. CDR3 length: 15 residues. The CDR3 bases are TGTGCCAGCAGCTCTAGCGGGAGGGGCACCGGGGAGCTGTTTTTT. It encodes CASSSSGRGTGELFF.

In this sample, this clone turned up a few times. The chain couples TRBV5-4 to TRBJ1-2, with D unresolved. This CDR3 spans 16 amino acids. V lost 4 bases and J lost 0, with 16 bases in between. The germline gives CDR1 SGHNT, CDR2 YYREEE (reference sequence). The CDR3 nucleotides read TGTGCCAGCAGCCCTCGCGAGGGCCCCCCTAACTATGGCTACACCTTC. Residues: CASSPREGPPNYGYTF.

This chain links TRBV7-9 with TRBJ2-3; TRBD2 aligns across 9 bases. The length of the CDR3 is 16 residues. CDR1 is SEHNR and CDR2 is FQNEAQ in the germline V gene (reference sequence). Trimming took 3 bases from V and 2 from J; bases not matched to a gene: 6. This CDR3 is CASSFRLADLTDTQYF. The CDR3 region has the DNA TGTGCCAGCAGCTTTCGACTAGCGGATCTCACAGATACGCAGTATTTT. Combining the CDR3 with reference TRBV7-9 and TRBJ2-3 gives the whole variable domain DTGVSQNPRHKITKRGQNVTFRCDPISEHNRLYWYRQTLGQGPEFLTYFQNEAQLEKSRLLSDRFSAERPKGSFSTLEIQRTEQGDSAMYLCASSFRLADLTDTQYFGPGTRLTVL.

J is TRBJ2-1 and V is TRBV2; no clear D gene. The ends were cut back, 6 bases at V and 10 bases at J, with 10 bases in the middle. This CDR3 contains 11 residues. The germline CDR1 and CDR2 sequences are SNHLY and FYNNEI. CDR3 in amino acids: CASSAELEQFF. CDR3 in DNA: TGTGCCAGCAGCGCGGAGCTCGAGCAGTTCTTC. The full variable domain, its missing parts supplied by reference TRBV2 and TRBJ2-1, is EPEVTQTPSHQVTQMGQEVILRCVPISNHLYFYWYRQILGQKVEFLVSFYNNEISEKSEIFDDQFSVERPDGSNFTLKIRSTKLEDSAMYFCASSAELEQFFGPGTRLTVL.

The chain uses TRBV5-1 and TRBJ2-5, with D possibly TRBD1 on 5 matching bases. CDR3 length equals 13 residues. Between the trimmed V and J ends, which lost 2 bases and 5 bases, there was a span of 10 bases. Germline CDR1 and CDR2: SGHRS and YFSETQ. The CDR3 here is CASSLQAWETQYF. In DNA form, the CDR3 reads TGCGCCAGCAGCTTACAGGCTTGGGAGACCCAGTACTTC. Full variable domain (rest looked up from reference TRBV5-1 and TRBJ2-5): KAGVTQTPRYLIKTRGQQVTLSCSPISGHRSVSWYQQTPGQGLQFLFEYFSETQRNKGNFPGRFSGRQFSNSRSEMNVSTLELGDSALYLCASSLQAWETQYFGPGTRLLVL.

This clone was recorded at least ten times. The chain couples TRBV11-2 to TRBJ2-1; 10 nucleotides align to TRBD2. The length of the CDR3 is 15 residues. From germline, CDR1 is SGHAT and CDR2 FQNNGV. J gave up 9 bases and V 2 bases, and 7 bases lay outside the gene matches. The CDR3, as DNA: TGTGCCAGCAGCTTAACTAGCGGGAAAGGGGTTGAGCAGTTCTTC. Translated: CASSLTSGKGVEQFF. Full variable domain (missing parts from reference TRBV11-2 and TRBJ2-1): EAGVAQSPRYKIIEKRQSVAFWCNPISGHATLYWYQQILGQGPKLLIQFQNNGVVDDSQLPKDRFSAERLKGVDSTLKIQPAKLEDSAVYLCASSLTSGKGVEQFFGPGTRLTVL.